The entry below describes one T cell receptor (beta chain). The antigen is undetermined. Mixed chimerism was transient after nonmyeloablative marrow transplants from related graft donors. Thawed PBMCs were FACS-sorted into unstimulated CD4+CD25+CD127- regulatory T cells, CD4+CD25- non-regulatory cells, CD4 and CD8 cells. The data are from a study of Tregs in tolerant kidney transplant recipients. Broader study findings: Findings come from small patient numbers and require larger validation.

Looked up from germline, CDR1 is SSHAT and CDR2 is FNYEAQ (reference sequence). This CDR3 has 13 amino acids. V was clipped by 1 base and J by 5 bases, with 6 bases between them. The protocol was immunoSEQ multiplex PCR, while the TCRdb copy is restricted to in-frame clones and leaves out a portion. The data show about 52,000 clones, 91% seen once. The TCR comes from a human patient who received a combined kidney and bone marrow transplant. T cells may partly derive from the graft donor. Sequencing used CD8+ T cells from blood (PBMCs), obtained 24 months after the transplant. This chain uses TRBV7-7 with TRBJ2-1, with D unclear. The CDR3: CASSLGSDNEQFF. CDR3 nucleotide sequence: TGTGCCAGCAGCTTAGGTTCCGACAATGAGCAGTTCTTC.